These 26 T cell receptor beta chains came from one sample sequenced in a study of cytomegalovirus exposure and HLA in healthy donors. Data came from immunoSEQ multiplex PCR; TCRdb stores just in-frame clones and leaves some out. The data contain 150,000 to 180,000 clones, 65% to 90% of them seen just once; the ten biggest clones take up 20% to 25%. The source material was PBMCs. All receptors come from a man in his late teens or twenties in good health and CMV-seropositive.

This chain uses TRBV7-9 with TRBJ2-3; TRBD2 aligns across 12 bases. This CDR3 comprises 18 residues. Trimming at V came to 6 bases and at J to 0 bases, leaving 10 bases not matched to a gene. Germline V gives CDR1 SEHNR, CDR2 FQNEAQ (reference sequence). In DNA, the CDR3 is TGTGCCAGCAGACGACTAGCGGGGGCCCGAACTAGCACAGATACGCAGTATTTT. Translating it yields CASRRLAGARTSTDTQYF.

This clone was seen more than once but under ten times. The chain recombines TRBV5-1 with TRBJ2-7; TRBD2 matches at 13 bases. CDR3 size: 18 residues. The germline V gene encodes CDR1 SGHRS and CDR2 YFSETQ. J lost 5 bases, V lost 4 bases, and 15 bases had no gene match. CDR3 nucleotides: TGCGCCAGCAGCCGGGCCACTAGCGGGGGGGCCTATGTGAACGAGCAGTACTTC. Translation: CASSRATSGGAYVNEQYF.

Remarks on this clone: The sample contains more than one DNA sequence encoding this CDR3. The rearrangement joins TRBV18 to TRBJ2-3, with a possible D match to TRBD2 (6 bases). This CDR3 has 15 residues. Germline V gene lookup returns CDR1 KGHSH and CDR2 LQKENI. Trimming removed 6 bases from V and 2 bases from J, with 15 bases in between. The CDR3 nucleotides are TGTGCCAGCTCCCCCCGGGACTCACCCACAGATACGCAGTATTTT. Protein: CASSPRDSPTDTQYF.

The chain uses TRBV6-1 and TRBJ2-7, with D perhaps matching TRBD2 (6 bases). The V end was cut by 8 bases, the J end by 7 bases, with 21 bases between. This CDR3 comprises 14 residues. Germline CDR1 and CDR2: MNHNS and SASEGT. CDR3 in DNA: TGTGCCAGCGGGAAAATTGCCGGGAGTGTAGAGCAGTACTTC. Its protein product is CASGKIAGSVEQYF.

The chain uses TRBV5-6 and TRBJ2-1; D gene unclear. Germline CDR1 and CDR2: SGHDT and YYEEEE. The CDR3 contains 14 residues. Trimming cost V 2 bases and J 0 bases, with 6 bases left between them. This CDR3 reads CASSLQSSYNEQFF. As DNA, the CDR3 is TGTGCCAGCAGCTTACAGAGCTCCTACAATGAGCAGTTCTTC.

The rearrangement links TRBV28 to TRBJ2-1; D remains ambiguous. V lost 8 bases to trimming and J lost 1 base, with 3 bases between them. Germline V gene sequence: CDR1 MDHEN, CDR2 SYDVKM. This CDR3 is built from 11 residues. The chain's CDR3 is CASLSYNEQFF. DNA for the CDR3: TGTGCCAGCTTATCCTACAATGAGCAGTTCTTC.

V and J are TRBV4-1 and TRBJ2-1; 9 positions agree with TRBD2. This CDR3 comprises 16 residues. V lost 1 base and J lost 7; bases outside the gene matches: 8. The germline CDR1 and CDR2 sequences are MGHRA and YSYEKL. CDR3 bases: TGCGCCAGCAGCCAAGGCGTTGGTAGCGGGAGTAATGAGCAGTTCTTC. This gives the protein CASSQGVGSGSNEQFF.

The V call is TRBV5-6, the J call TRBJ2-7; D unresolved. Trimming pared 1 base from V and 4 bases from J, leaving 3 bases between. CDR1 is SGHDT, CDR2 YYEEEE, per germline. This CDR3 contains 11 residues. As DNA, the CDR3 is TGTGCCAGCAGCTTGCAGTACGAGCAGTACTTC. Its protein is CASSLQYEQYF. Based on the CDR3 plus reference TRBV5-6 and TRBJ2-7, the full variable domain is DAGVTQSPTHLIKTRGQQVTLRCSPKSGHDTVSWYQQALGQGPQFIFQYYEEEERQRGNFPDRFSGHQFPNYSSELNVNALLLGDSALYLCASSLQYEQYFGPGTRLTVT.

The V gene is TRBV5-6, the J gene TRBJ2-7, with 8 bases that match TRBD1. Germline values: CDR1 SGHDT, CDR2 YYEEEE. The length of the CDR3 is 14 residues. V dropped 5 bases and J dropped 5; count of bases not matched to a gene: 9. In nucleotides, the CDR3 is TGTGCCAGCAGTCCCCCAGGGGGCGGGAACGAGCAGTACTTC. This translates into CASSPPGGGNEQYF.

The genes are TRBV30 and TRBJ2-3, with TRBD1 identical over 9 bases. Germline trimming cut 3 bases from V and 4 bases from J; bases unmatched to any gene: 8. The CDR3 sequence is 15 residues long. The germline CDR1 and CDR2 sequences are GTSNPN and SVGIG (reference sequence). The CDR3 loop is CAWSRTGDRADTQYF. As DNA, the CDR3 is TGTGCCTGGAGCAGGACAGGGGATAGGGCAGATACGCAGTATTTT.

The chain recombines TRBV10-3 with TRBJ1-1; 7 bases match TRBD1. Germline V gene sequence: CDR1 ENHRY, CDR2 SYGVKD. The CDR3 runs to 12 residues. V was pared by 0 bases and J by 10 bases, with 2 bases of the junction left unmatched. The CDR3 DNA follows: TGTGCCATCAGTGAGTCGGGGGACAGAGCTTTCTTT. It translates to CAISESGDRAFF.

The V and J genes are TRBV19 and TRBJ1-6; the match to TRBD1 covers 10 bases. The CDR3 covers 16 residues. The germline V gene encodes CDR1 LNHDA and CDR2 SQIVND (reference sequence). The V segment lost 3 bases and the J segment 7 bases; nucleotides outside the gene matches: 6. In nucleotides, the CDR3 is TGTGCCAGTAGTATGAGGGACAGGGGATCCAATTCACCCCTCCACTTT. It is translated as CASSMRDRGSNSPLHF. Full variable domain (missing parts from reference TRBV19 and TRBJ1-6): DGGITQSPKYLFRKEGQNVTLSCEQNLNHDAMYWYRQDPGQGLRLIYYSQIVNDFQKGDIAEGYSVSREKKESFPLTVTSAQKNPTAFYLCASSMRDRGSNSPLHFGNGTRLTVT.

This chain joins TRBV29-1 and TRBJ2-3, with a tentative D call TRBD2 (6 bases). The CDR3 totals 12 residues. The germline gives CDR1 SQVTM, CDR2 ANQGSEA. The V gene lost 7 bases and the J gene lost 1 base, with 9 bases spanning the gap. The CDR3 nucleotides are TGCAGCGCTCAGCGGGGCACAGATACGCAGTATTTT. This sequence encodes CSAQRGTDTQYF.

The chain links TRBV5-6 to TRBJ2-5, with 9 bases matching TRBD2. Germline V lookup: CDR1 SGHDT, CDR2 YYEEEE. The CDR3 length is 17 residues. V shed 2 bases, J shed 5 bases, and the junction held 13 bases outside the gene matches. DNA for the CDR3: TGTGCCAGCAGCTTTTCCCCCCCAAAGCGGGGGGAGGAGACCCAGTACTTC. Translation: CASSFSPPKRGEETQYF.

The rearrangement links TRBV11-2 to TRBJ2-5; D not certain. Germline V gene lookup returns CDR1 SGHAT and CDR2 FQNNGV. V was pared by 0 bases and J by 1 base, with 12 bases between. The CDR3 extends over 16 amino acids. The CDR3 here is CASSLDRVAVQETQYF. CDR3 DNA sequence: TGTGCCAGCAGCTTAGATCGGGTCGCAGTCCAAGAGACCCAGTACTTC.

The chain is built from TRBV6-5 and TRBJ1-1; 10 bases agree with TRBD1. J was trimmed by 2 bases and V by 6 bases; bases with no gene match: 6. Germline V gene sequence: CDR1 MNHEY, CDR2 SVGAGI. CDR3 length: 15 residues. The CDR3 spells CASRRGQGLNTEAFF. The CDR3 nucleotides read TGTGCCAGCAGAAGGGGACAGGGGTTAAACACTGAAGCTTTCTTT.

The CDR3 DNA follows: TGTGCCAGCAGCCCCAGTGGGCAGGGTGGAATCTACGAGCAGTACTTC. Its protein product is CASSPSGQGGIYEQYF. This chain links TRBV13 with TRBJ2-7, with D tentatively TRBD1 (5 bases). V was pared by 5 bases and J by 3 bases, with 20 bases between. This CDR3 region has 16 residues. Germline CDR1 reads PRHDT; CDR2 reads FYEKMQ (reference sequence).

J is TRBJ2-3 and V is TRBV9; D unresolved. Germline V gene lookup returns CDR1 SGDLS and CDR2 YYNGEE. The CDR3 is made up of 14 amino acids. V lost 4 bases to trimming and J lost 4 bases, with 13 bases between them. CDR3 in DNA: TGTGCCAGCAGCTTCCCGTTGAGCCCAGATACGCAGTATTTT. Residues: CASSFPLSPDTQYF.

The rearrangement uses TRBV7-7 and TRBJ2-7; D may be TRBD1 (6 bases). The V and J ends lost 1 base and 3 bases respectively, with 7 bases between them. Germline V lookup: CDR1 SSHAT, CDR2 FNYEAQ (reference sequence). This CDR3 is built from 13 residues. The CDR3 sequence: CASSLGRGYEQYF. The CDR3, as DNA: TGTGCCAGCAGCTTAGGCAGGGGCTACGAGCAGTACTTC.

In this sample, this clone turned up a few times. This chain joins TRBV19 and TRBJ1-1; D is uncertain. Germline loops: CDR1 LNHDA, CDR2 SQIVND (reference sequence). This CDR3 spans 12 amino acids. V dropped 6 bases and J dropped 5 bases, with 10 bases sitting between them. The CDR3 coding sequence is TGTGCCAGTAGCGCCCGAGCGACTGAAGCTTTCTTT. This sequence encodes CASSARATEAFF.

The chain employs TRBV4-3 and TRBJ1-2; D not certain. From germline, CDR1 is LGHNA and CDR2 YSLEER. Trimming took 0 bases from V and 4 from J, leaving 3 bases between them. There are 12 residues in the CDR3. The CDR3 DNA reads TGCGCCAGCAGCCAAGACAGCTATGGCTACACCTTC. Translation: CASSQDSYGYTF.

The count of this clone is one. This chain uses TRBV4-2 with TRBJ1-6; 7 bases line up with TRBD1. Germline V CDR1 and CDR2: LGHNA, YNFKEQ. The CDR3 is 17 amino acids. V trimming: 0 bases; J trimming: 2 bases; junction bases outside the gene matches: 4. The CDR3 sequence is CASSQEMGQPYNSPLHF. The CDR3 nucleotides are TGTGCCAGCAGCCAAGAGATGGGACAGCCCTATAATTCACCCCTCCACTTT.

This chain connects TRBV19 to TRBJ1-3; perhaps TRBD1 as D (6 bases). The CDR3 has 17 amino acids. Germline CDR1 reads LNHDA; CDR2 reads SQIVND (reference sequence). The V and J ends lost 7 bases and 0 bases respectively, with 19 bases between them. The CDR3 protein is CASIPKGGASSGNTIYF. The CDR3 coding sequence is TGTGCCAGTATCCCCAAGGGGGGGGCCTCCTCTGGAAACACCATATATTTT. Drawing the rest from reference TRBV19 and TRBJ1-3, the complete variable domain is DGGITQSPKYLFRKEGQNVTLSCEQNLNHDAMYWYRQDPGQGLRLIYYSQIVNDFQKGDIAEGYSVSREKKESFPLTVTSAQKNPTAFYLCASIPKGGASSGNTIYFGEGSWLTVV.

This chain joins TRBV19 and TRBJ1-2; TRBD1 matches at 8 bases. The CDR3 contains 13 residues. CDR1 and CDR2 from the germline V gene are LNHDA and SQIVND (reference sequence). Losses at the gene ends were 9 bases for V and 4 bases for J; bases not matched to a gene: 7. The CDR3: CASQGALTYGYTF. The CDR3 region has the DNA TGTGCCAGCCAGGGGGCGCTTACCTATGGCTACACCTTC.

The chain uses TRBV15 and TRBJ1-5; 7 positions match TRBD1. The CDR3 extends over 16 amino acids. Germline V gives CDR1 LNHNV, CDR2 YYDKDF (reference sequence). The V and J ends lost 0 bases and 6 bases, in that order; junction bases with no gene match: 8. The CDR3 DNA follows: TGTGCCACCAGCAGAGATCTGTCGACAGGGAGTCAGCCCCAGCATTTT. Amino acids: CATSRDLSTGSQPQHF.

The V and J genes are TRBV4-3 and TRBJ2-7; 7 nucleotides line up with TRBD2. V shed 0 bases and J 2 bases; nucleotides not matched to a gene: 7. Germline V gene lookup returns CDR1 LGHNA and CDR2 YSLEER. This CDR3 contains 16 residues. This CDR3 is CASSQDWDYQPYEQYF. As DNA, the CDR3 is TGCGCCAGCAGCCAAGATTGGGACTATCAACCCTACGAGCAGTACTTC.